The table lists the clone carrying this T cell receptor (beta chain) with a few counts. Its antigen is currently unknown. About 100 mL of blood, on average, came from one heparinised draw per donor. Trimming pared 7 bases from V and 1 base from J, leaving 13 bases between. Looked up from germline, CDR1 is MGHDK and CDR2 is SYGVNS. The CDR3 runs 14 residues. The data were obtained in a study of beta chain features in type 1 diabetes. What was sequenced were expressed TCRB transcripts, since all of the isolated RNA had been reverse transcribed. TCRdb's copy holds only in-frame clones and misses some; the assay was immunoSEQ multiplex PCR. The table shows roughly 370,000 clones, with roughly 14% occurring only once. Study findings and constraints: There was no resolution here of whether HLA type influences TCRB rearrangement.

The sequenced sample was naive CD4+ T cells from blood. The sequence was obtained from a man aged 25 to 40 in good health. V usage is TRBV25-1 and J usage is TRBJ1-1; D remains ambiguous. The CDR3 is CASIPHSGNTEAFF. The CDR3 nucleotides read TGTGCCAGCATTCCCCACTCGGGGAACACTGAAGCTTTCTTT.